There are a few counts of the clone carrying this T cell receptor (beta chain). Its antigen is not identified. Germline V CDR1 and CDR2: SGHRS, YFSETQ. V was trimmed by 2 bases and J by 0 bases, leaving 21 bases between them. The CDR3 contains 18 residues. The sample comes from a study of CD8 T cells in ankylosing spondylitis. Study-level results: Ankylosing spondylitis blood appeared to carry a characteristic TCR beta motif of several highly homologous variants. Earlier work had already found some motif variants in reactive arthritis synovial fluid and blood. The authors found the disease-linked clones to be CD8+ and relatively rare in peripheral blood.

By quantitative 5'-RACE with molecular barcodes, the TCR beta libraries were made. TCRdb fed the 5' RACE reads into MiXCR, producing one record per CDR3 protein. In the table there are about 440,000 distinct CDR3 sequences, about 15% of which are singletons. The sample comprised blood, either unsorted or a sorted T cell fraction (not recorded which). The receptor's source is a male donor with ankylosing spondylitis. The rearrangement links TRBV5-1 to TRBJ2-7; D possibly corresponds to TRBD1 (7 bases). The CDR3 protein is CASSFRAGTALNSYEQYF. In DNA, the CDR3 is TGCGCCAGCAGCTTTAGGGCGGGGACAGCGCTTAACTCCTACGAGCAGTACTTC.